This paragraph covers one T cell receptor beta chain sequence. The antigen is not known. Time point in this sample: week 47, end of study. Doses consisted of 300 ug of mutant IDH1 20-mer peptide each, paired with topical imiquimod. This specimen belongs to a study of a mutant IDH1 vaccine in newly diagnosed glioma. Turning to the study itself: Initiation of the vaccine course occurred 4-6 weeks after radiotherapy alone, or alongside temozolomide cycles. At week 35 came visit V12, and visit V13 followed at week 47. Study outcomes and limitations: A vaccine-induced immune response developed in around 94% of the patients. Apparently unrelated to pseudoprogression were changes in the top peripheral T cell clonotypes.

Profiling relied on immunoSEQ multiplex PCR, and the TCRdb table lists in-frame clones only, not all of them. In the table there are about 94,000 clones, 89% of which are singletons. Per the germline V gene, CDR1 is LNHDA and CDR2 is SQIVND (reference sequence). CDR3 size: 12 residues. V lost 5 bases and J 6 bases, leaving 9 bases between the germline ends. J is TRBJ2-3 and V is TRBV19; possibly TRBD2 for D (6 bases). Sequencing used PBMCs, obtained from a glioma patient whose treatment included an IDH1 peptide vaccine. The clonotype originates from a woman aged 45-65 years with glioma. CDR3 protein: CASSAGGDTQYF. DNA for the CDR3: TGTGCCAGTAGTGCCGGAGGGGATACGCAGTATTTT.